This TCR beta chain was sequenced in a study of T cell changes during pregnancy in multiple sclerosis (dated by TCRdb to between 2019 and 2020). Describing the broader study: Changes in the T cell repertoire over the course of pregnancy were examined in this study in women with multiple sclerosis.

With respect to this clone: The antigen this receptor binds is unknown. The sample holds no much larger clone one base away, and base qualities are not on file.

CDR1 SGHRS and CDR2 YFSETQ are derived from the germline V gene. The CDR3 runs 13 amino acids, cysteine and phenylalanine included. Just the 39-base CDR3 DNA is kept, in frame starting at base 1. V gives up 0 bases and J gives up 4 bases, and the segment between their germline ends measures 7 bases. Receptors were amplified or captured by the immunoSEQ multiplex PCR assay. TCRdb carries this immuneACCESS record with in-frame sequences only. Its versions omit some clonotypes, under half of them owing to an unresolved V gene in the studies checked, with the rest unexplained. Counted in this sample were 55,000 to 70,000 clones; 93% of them appeared once. Under 2% of the sample lies in the top ten.

This chain joins TRBV5-1 to TRBJ1-2; the D gene remains uncertain. The sequencing here drew on peripheral blood, taken after pregnancy. This TCR derives from a female donor with multiple sclerosis, enrolled in a pregnancy study. The CDR3 region reads CASSLERVYGYTF. The nucleotides are TGCGCCAGCAGCTTGGAGAGGGTCTATGGCTACACCTTC.